The clone carrying this T cell receptor beta chain has only a few counts. The data were obtained in a study of T cells in Graves' hyperthyroidism and ophthalmopathy. TCR beta CDR3 regions were amplified from RNA. Carried out on the TCR CDR3, a first-round RT-PCR used the HTBI primer set. MiXCR, run by TCRdb on the multiplex PCR reads, gives a single entry per CDR3 protein. The sample consists of under 500,000 distinct CDR3 sequences, over 11% of them appearing once. V lost 3 bases and J lost 5; bases outside the gene matches: 6. The CDR3 is made up of 14 amino acids. Germline V gene lookup returns CDR1 MNHEY and CDR2 SMNVEV (reference sequence).

The TCR was taken from a man aged 50 to 59 with Graves' ophthalmopathy. Sample: blood. The rearrangement links TRBV27 to TRBJ1-2; 7 bases are shared with TRBD1. The CDR3 region is CASSFSGGRYGYTF. The CDR3 region has the DNA TGTGCCAGCAGTTTTTCAGGGGGTCGTTATGGCTACACCTTC.